Sequencing of this T cell receptor beta chain was carried out in a study of somatic mutations in cytotoxic T cells in rheumatoid arthritis (dated by TCRdb to the late 2010s). The study in broad terms: A FACSAria II or Sony SH800 was used to flow-sort some V beta antibody-stained T-cell populations at nearly 100% purity, and TCRB sequencing was also done on sorted V beta1+ cells. The study asked whether expanded CD8+ T-cell clones in newly diagnosed, untreated rheumatoid arthritis carry somatic mutations, and used TCRB deep sequencing to characterize clonality. TCRB deep sequencing covered roughly 60 patients with rheumatoid arthritis along with 15 to 25 healthy controls. Median age was essentially the same in the patient group and the control group. Paper-wide results and their limitations: Rheumatoid arthritis patients and age-matched healthy controls did not significantly differ in CD8+ T-cell clonality. CD8+ clonality increased with age in patients (Spearman r ≈ 0.5) but not in healthy controls. It was unknown which antigens the expanded CD8+ clones targeted, and their absence from virus-specific databases did not exclude viral specificity. In about an eighth of the roughly 65 patients, more than 20% of CD8+ cells belonged to the largest CD8+ clone, while several identical CD8+ TCRB sequences were shared between blood and synovial fluid. The finding that TRBV07 was slightly underrepresented in patients was left unadjusted for multiple comparisons.

Buffy coats from some 19 blood donors served as healthy controls, a group that was 55% female with a median age of about 60 years (range 21-70). CD4+ and CD8+ cells were isolated by positive magnetic bead selection on an AutoMACS, and purity was checked by flow cytometry. Peripheral blood mononuclear cells were isolated by Ficoll-Paque PLUS density gradient separation. Using Nucleospin Tissue or Tissue XS kits, DNA was extracted from CD4-enriched, CD8-enriched or PBMC samples, with quantification by a Qubit 2.0 fluorometer. Including the terminal cysteine and phenylalanine, the CDR3 comprises 13 residues. Of the read, only the CDR3 DNA is kept; its 39 bases are in frame from base 1. From the germline V gene (reference sequence), CDR1 is LNHDA and CDR2 is SQIVND. V and J are truncated by 6 bases and 1 base respectively, leaving an intervening sequence of 9 bases. This clone is large (0.1 to 1%) in terms of sample share. Its antigen is still unknown. Base qualities are not at hand, and no much larger clone is one base apart.

The immunoSEQ assay was applied to genomic DNA for TCRB CDR3 sequencing. Per the original workflow: Nothing other than productive TCRB rearrangements was included in the analyses. A clone was defined by a unique TCRB CDR3 sequence, and clonality was computed as a productive clonality index based on Shannon entropy. The template counts of each clone relative to the total templates per sample were used to calculate repertoire overlap between two samples. Flow cytometry-measured V-gene usage correlated with V-gene usage from TCRB sequencing, with a Spearman r of roughly 0.6. The table comes from immuneACCESS by way of TCRdb, which keeps in-frame sequences with V and J called. Part of the clones is missing from these tables; in studies checked, under half for an unresolved V gene and the rest for unknown reasons. D and trimming come from the DNA, and the V and J calls and clone size come from that table. Here the sample has more than 6,500 clones; less than 75% occur a single time. The ten top clones hold about 40% of the sample.

This sequence uses TRBV19 and TRBJ2-5; tentative D gene TRBD2, with 5 bases matching. Sequenced input: CD8+ T cells sorted from blood. The sequence came from a man aged 35 to 55 in good health. The CDR3 is CASSQDFQETQYF. The base sequence is TGTGCCAGTAGCCAGGACTTCCAAGAGACCCAGTACTTC.